The 9 T cell receptor beta chains below come from one sample, sequenced in a study of regulatory T cells. Primers: 52 TRBV forward and 13 TRBJ reverse. The method was immunoSEQ multiplex PCR; TCRdb's version includes in-frame clones alone and lacks a portion of them. The table has more than 15,000 clones, roughly nine tenths seen once. Sequenced sample: CD8+ T cells sorted from blood. All receptors come from a person aged 18 to 29 with CD3G deficiency.

The rearrangement joins TRBV7-9 to TRBJ2-5; D unclear. The DNA end is more similar to TRBJ2-7, so the J call may be wrong. The germline V gene encodes CDR1 SEHNR and CDR2 FQNEAQ (reference sequence). The CDR3 loop spans 13 amino acids. The CDR3 nucleotides are TGTGCCAGCAGCTTAGCGGGTTACTACGAGCAGTACTTC. Amino acids: CASSLAGYYEQYF.

The chain combines TRBV30 with TRBJ2-7; 7 nucleotides agree with TRBD1. V trimming: 4 bases; J trimming: 4 bases; junction bases outside the gene matches: 16. The CDR3 is made up of 16 amino acids. Germline CDR1 reads GTSNPN; CDR2 reads SVGIG (reference sequence). CDR3 in amino acids: CAWIPLTTGTAYEQYF. In DNA form, the CDR3 reads TGTGCCTGGATTCCCCTTACCACCGGGACAGCTTACGAGCAGTACTTC.

V usage is TRBV7-9 and J usage is TRBJ1-1, with TRBD1 identical over 7 bases. CDR3 length: 14 residues. Unmatched junction bases numbered 4, after V lost 3 bases and J lost 3 bases. Germline CDR1 reads SEHNR; CDR2 reads FQNEAQ (reference sequence). The CDR3 DNA is TGTGCCAGCAGCTTGACAGGGAGGGACACTGAAGCTTTCTTT. Translated: CASSLTGRDTEAFF.

This rearrangement joins TRBV9 to TRBJ2-5, with a tentative D call TRBD2 (7 bases). V dropped 0 bases and J dropped 6 bases, with 15 bases sitting between them. The germline gives CDR1 SGDLS, CDR2 YYNGEE. CDR3 length: 15 amino acids. CDR3 loop: CASSVANGGPQTQYF. The CDR3, as DNA: TGTGCCAGCAGCGTAGCAAACGGGGGGCCGCAGACCCAGTACTTC.

V usage is TRBV6-4 and J usage is TRBJ2-4; no definite D call. The CDR3 extends over 14 amino acids. With 7 bases removed from V and 8 bases from J, the gap between germline ends came to 18 bases. The V gene's germline CDR1 is MRHNA and CDR2 SNTAGT. The CDR3 nucleotides are TGTGCCAGCAATGGACCTCCGCCAATAGACATTCAGTACTTC. Its protein product is CASNGPPPIDIQYF.

This sequence joins TRBV30 and TRBJ2-7, with a possible D match to TRBD1 (5 bases). Germline V gene sequence: CDR1 GTSNPN, CDR2 SVGIG (reference sequence). The CDR3 has 15 residues. V lost 1 base to trimming and J lost 4 bases, with 17 bases between them. The CDR3 DNA reads TGTGCCTGGAGTGCAGGCGCCAGGGTTGAATACGAGCAGTACTTC. This gives the protein CAWSAGARVEYEQYF.

The rearrangement uses TRBV28 and TRBJ2-7, with D possibly matching TRBD2 (5 bases). Per the germline V gene, CDR1 is MDHEN and CDR2 is SYDVKM. The CDR3 loop spans 14 amino acids. The V and J ends lost 2 bases and 3 bases respectively, with 11 bases between them. CDR3 bases: TGTGCCAGCAGTTTAGGTAGCGCCTTCTACGAGCAGTACTTC. Translation: CASSLGSAFYEQYF. Full variable domain (remainder filled in from reference TRBV28 and TRBJ2-7): DVKVTQSSRYLVKRTGEKVFLECVQDMDHENMFWYRQDPGLGLRLIYFSYDVKMKEKGDIPEGYSVSREKKERFSLILESASTNQTSMYLCASSLGSAFYEQYFGPGTRLTVT.

The V gene is TRBV7-9, the J gene TRBJ1-3; D not certain. V was clipped by 0 bases and J by 1 base, with 10 bases between them. Per germline, CDR1 SEHNR and CDR2 FQNEAQ (reference sequence). The CDR3 length is 16 residues. The chain's CDR3 is CASSLARSVSGNTIYF. The CDR3 nucleotides are TGTGCCAGCAGCTTAGCACGATCGGTTTCTGGAAACACCATATATTTT.

The chain uses TRBV15 and TRBJ2-6; D is unclear. Germline V gene sequence: CDR1 LNHNV, CDR2 YYDKDF (reference sequence). V was shortened by 11 bases and J by 0 bases, with 14 bases between the two germline ends. The CDR3 is 15 residues long. The chain's CDR3 is CAAYDGPSGANVLTF. The CDR3, as DNA: TGTGCCGCATACGACGGGCCCTCTGGGGCCAACGTCCTGACTTTC.